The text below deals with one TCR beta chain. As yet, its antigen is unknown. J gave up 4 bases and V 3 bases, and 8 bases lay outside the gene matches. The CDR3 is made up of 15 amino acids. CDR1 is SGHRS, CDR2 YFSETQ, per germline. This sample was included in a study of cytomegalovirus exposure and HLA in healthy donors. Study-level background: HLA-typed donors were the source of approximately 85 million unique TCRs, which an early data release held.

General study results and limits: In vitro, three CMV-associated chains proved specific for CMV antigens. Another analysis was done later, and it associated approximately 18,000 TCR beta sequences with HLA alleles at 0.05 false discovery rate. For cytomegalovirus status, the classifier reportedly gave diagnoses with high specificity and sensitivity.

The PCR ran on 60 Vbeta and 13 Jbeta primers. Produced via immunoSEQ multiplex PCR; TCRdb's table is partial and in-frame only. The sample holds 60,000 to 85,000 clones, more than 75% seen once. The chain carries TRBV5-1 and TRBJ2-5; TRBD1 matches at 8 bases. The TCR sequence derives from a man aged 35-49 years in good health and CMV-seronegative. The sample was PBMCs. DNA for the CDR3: TGCGCCAGCAGCTGGTGGACAGGGACGGGAGAGACCCAGTACTTC. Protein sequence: CASSWWTGTGETQYF.